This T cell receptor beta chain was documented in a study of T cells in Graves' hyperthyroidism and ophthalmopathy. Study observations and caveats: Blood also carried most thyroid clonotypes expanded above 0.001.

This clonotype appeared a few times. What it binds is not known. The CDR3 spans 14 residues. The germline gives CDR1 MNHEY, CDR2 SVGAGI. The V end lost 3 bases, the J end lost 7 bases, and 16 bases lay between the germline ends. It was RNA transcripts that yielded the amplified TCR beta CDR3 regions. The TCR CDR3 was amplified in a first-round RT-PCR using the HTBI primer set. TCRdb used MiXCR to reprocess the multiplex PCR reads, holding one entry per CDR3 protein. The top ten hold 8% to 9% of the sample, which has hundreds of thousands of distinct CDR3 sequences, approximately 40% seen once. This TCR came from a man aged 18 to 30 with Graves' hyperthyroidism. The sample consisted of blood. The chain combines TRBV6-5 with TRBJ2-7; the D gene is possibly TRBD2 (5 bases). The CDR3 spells CASSYEAGSGEQYF. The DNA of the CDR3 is TGTGCCAGCAGTTATGAGGCGGGTTCTGGGGAGCAGTACTTC.